Below are 22 T cell receptor beta chains sequenced from a single sample in a study of blood T cell repertoires in COVID-19. Clones were sequenced by immunoSEQ multiplex PCR, and TCRdb holds only the in-frame ones, with some missing. This sample has roughly 100,000 clones, with 75% to 95% found just once. Sequenced input: peripheral blood. All receptors derive from a man in his late teens or twenties with acute or convalescent COVID-19.

V is TRBV28 and J is TRBJ1-2; no reliable D call. Germline CDR1 and CDR2: MDHEN and SYDVKM. The V gene lost 2 bases and the J gene lost 7 bases, with 8 bases spanning the gap. The CDR3 runs 12 residues. The CDR3 coding sequence is TGTGCCAGCAGTTTAGTATTCGGTGGCTACACCTTC. Protein: CASSLVFGGYTF.

The chain links TRBV9 to TRBJ1-2, with a possible D match to TRBD1 (6 bases). The V and J ends lost 0 bases and 2 bases respectively, with 17 bases between them. The CDR3 has 17 residues. CDR1 is SGDLS, CDR2 YYNGEE, per germline. The CDR3 protein is CASSVGVAGAKNYGYTF. The CDR3, as DNA: TGTGCCAGCAGCGTAGGAGTTGCGGGGGCGAAGAACTATGGCTACACCTTC.

The chain employs TRBV5-6 and TRBJ2-1, with 10 bases matching TRBD2. V dropped 0 bases and J dropped 10; count of bases not matched to a gene: 7. The CDR3 sequence is 15 residues long. Per the germline V gene, CDR1 is SGHDT and CDR2 is YYEEEE. CDR3 amino acids: CASSLGLAGADEQFF. The DNA for the CDR3 is TGTGCCAGCAGCTTGGGGCTAGCGGGAGCAGACGAGCAGTTCTTC.

The CDR3 loop reads CASSFPAGNTEAFF. CDR3 coding DNA: TGTGCCAGCAGTTTCCCCGCAGGGAACACTGAAGCTTTCTTT. V and J are TRBV28 and TRBJ1-1; D remains ambiguous. The CDR3 spans 14 residues. The ends were cut back, 3 bases at V and 1 base at J, with 9 bases in the middle. Germline CDR1 and CDR2: MDHEN and SYDVKM. The full variable domain, rest sourced from reference TRBV28 and TRBJ1-1, is DVKVTQSSRYLVKRTGEKVFLECVQDMDHENMFWYRQDPGLGLRLIYFSYDVKMKEKGDIPEGYSVSREKKERFSLILESASTNQTSMYLCASSFPAGNTEAFFGQGTRLTVV.

Only one count was recorded for this clone. This sequence joins TRBV6-5 and TRBJ1-4, with 8 positions matching TRBD1. The V gene's germline CDR1 is MNHEY and CDR2 SVGAGI. The CDR3 has 14 residues. V was pared by 6 bases and J by 4 bases, with 4 bases of the junction left unmatched. In DNA form, the CDR3 reads TGTGCCAGCAGCTGGGACAGGAGTAATGAAAAACTGTTTTTT. It specifies CASSWDRSNEKLFF.

CDR3 region: CASSDPLTTGFGNQPQHF. In nucleotides, the CDR3 is TGTGCCAGCAGTGACCCCCTCACAACAGGGTTTGGCAATCAGCCCCAGCATTTT. The chain has TRBV6-1 and TRBJ1-5, with D perhaps TRBD1 (6 bases). The CDR3 runs to 18 residues. The V and J ends lost 3 bases and 2 bases respectively, with 20 bases between them. Germline loops: CDR1 MNHNS, CDR2 SASEGT.

V is TRBV9 and J is TRBJ2-2, with D possibly being TRBD2 (6 bases). This CDR3 is built from 16 residues. The germline V gene has CDR1 SGDLS and CDR2 YYNGEE. The V and J ends lost 7 bases and 4 bases respectively, with 20 bases between them. CDR3 DNA: TGTGCCAGCGCGGAGTGGGGGGAAATGGCCACCGGGGAGCTGTTTTTT. Residues: CASAEWGEMATGELFF.

The genes are TRBV11-2 and TRBJ1-1; D uncertain. CDR3 length: 13 amino acids. The germline V gene has CDR1 SGHAT and CDR2 FQNNGV. Trimming removed 1 base at V and 5 bases at J, with 8 bases between. The CDR3 DNA is TGTGCCAGCAGCTTAGGTAGAGGGACTGAAGCTTTCTTT. This encodes CASSLGRGTEAFF.

The V call is TRBV6-5, the J call TRBJ2-5; D may be TRBD1 (6 bases). From germline, CDR1 is MNHEY and CDR2 SVGAGI. The V and J ends lost 6 bases and 5 bases respectively, with 16 bases between them. The CDR3 has 14 amino acids. CDR3: CASRKQGYGETQYF. For the CDR3, the DNA is TGTGCCAGCAGGAAACAGGGATATGGGGAGACCCAGTACTTC.

CDR3 nucleotide sequence: TGTGCCAGCAGCCAAGATCGGGCAGGGGGTGAGGCCAACCATGGCTACACCTTC. It encodes CASSQDRAGGEANHGYTF. The genes are TRBV4-2 and TRBJ1-2; 7 bases are shared with TRBD1. CDR3 length equals 18 residues. CDR1 is LGHNA, CDR2 YNFKEQ, per germline. V dropped 0 bases and J dropped 6; count of bases not matched to a gene: 16.

The chain carries TRBV7-8 and TRBJ2-7; 12 bases line up with TRBD1. V dropped 3 bases and J dropped 3; count of bases not matched to a gene: 3. The CDR3 loop spans 15 amino acids. The germline V gene has CDR1 SGHVS and CDR2 FQNEAQ. The CDR3 sequence: CASSLGQGAFYEQYF. The CDR3 nucleotides read TGTGCCAGCAGCTTGGGACAGGGGGCTTTCTACGAGCAGTACTTC.

The chain carries TRBV4-1 and TRBJ1-6; D is perhaps TRBD1 (6 bases). Trimming left V 3 bases short and J 9 bases short, with 12 bases between. This CDR3 region has 14 residues. Germline lookup yields CDR1 MGHRA and CDR2 YSYEKL. The CDR3 bases are TGCGCCAGCAGCCATAGGGGGATAGTTTCACCCCTCCACTTT. It translates to CASSHRGIVSPLHF.

The chain couples TRBV7-9 to TRBJ1-5; 8 nucleotides line up with TRBD1. Germline V gives CDR1 SEHNR, CDR2 FQNEAQ (reference sequence). The ends lost 5 bases at V and 3 bases at J; junction bases unmatched: 9. The CDR3 totals 16 residues. CDR3 sequence: CASSPLDRVTNQPQHF. The CDR3 DNA sequence: TGTGCCAGCAGCCCCCTGGACAGGGTTACCAATCAGCCCCAGCATTTT.

V is TRBV12-5 and J is TRBJ2-2, with D perhaps TRBD1 (5 bases). Germline assignment: CDR1 LGHNT and CDR2 FRNRAP. The CDR3 spans 13 residues. V lost 4 bases, J lost 7 bases, and 10 bases lay in between. The CDR3 DNA follows: TGTGCTAGTGGTTCGCAGGGAAACGGGGAGCTGTTTTTT. Protein sequence: CASGSQGNGELFF.

The rearrangement links TRBV11-2 to TRBJ1-1; 8 positions match TRBD1. The CDR3 covers 16 residues. Looked up from germline, CDR1 is SGHAT and CDR2 is FQNNGV. With 5 bases clipped from V and 3 bases from J, the junction kept 11 bases outside the gene matches. The chain's CDR3 is CASSIGQGRGDTEAFF. CDR3 DNA: TGTGCCAGCAGCATAGGACAGGGCCGGGGAGACACTGAAGCTTTCTTT.

This clone came up once. Written as DNA, the CDR3 is TGTGCCTGGAGGGAGACTCAAGCCTACGAGCAGTACTTC. Its protein product is CAWRETQAYEQYF. This sequence joins TRBV30 and TRBJ2-7; D uncertain. The CDR3 contains 13 residues. Germline V gene data show CDR1 as GTSNPN and CDR2 as SVGIG (reference sequence). V was trimmed by 3 bases and J by 2 bases, leaving 11 bases between them.

The chain combines TRBV3-1 (or the pseudogene TRBV3-2) with TRBJ2-7; D perhaps matches TRBD2 (5 bases). Between the trimmed V and J ends, which lost 5 bases and 2 bases, there was a span of 13 bases. The V gene's germline CDR1 is LGHDT and CDR2 YNNKEL (reference sequence). CDR3 length: 14 amino acids. CDR3 residues: CASSLNGITYEQYF. In nucleotides, the CDR3 is TGTGCCAGCAGCTTGAACGGGATCACCTACGAGCAGTACTTC.

This clone was seen only once. V and J are TRBV6-5 and TRBJ2-1; tentatively, D is TRBD1 (6 bases). Germline assignment: CDR1 MNHEY and CDR2 SVGAGI. Trimming took off 6 bases at V and 0 bases at J, with 15 bases between the two ends. The CDR3 length is 16 residues. The CDR3 loop is CASSYQTGNSYNEQFF. CDR3 in DNA: TGTGCCAGCAGCTACCAGACAGGAAACTCCTACAATGAGCAGTTCTTC.

This chain links TRBV6-1 with TRBJ1-1; the D is unclear. The germline V gene encodes CDR1 MNHNS and CDR2 SASEGT. V was pared by 1 base and J by 3 bases, with 12 bases between. The CDR3 spans 15 residues. The CDR3 reads CASSEGRGRDTEAFF. CDR3 in DNA: TGTGCCAGCAGTGAAGGTCGGGGTCGTGACACTGAAGCTTTCTTT.

This clone was picked up one time. The V call is TRBV5-5, the J call TRBJ1-1, with D unresolved. V lost 4 bases, J lost 1 base, and 14 bases lay in between. CDR1 and CDR2 from the germline V gene are SGHKS and YYEKEE (reference sequence). The CDR3 is 15 residues long. The CDR3 DNA sequence: TGTGCCAGCAGCACAGAGGGATTTACGAACACTGAAGCTTTCTTT. Encoded protein: CASSTEGFTNTEAFF.

This chain links TRBV18 with TRBJ1-4, with a tentative D call TRBD1 (6 bases). In germline, CDR1 is KGHSH, CDR2 LQKENI. The CDR3 covers 16 residues. The V end was cut by 6 bases, the J end by 0 bases, with 14 bases between. CDR3 sequence (DNA): TGTGCCAGCTCCTCGCAGGGGATAGCAACTAATGAAAAACTGTTTTTT. Translating it yields CASSSQGIATNEKLFF.

V usage is TRBV20-1 and J usage is TRBJ1-1; 10 positions match TRBD1. This CDR3 is 14 amino acids long. Germline values: CDR1 DFQATT, CDR2 SNEGSKA (reference sequence). Unmatched junction bases numbered 5, after V lost 3 bases and J lost 4 bases. The CDR3 coding sequence is TGCAGTGCTAGTAAGGACAGGGGGGCCACTGAAGCTTTCTTT. Amino acid sequence: CSASKDRGATEAFF.